Listed here is a single T cell receptor (beta chain). This sample's time point: baseline, week 1 (first vaccination visit). The treatment here: pre-vaccination baseline after standard-of-care therapy. The CDR3 consists of 16 residues. Germline-derived CDR1 and CDR2 are MNHEY and SMNVEV (reference sequence). V was trimmed by 3 bases and J by 3 bases, leaving 18 bases between them. Clones were read by immunoSEQ multiplex PCR, and TCRdb kept only the in-frame ones, dropping some. Among 25,000 to 35,000 clones listed, around 80% were seen once. This record comes from a study of a mutant IDH1 vaccine in newly diagnosed glioma.

The material was PBMCs, obtained from a glioma patient treated with radiotherapy, temozolomide or both. The chain uses TRBV27 and TRBJ2-7; a possible D gene is TRBD2 (7 bases). The sequence came from a man aged 25-45 years with glioma. The CDR3 protein is CASSFEGGAPSYEQYF. In DNA form, the CDR3 reads TGTGCCAGCAGTTTTGAGGGGGGGGCTCCTAGCTACGAGCAGTACTTC.